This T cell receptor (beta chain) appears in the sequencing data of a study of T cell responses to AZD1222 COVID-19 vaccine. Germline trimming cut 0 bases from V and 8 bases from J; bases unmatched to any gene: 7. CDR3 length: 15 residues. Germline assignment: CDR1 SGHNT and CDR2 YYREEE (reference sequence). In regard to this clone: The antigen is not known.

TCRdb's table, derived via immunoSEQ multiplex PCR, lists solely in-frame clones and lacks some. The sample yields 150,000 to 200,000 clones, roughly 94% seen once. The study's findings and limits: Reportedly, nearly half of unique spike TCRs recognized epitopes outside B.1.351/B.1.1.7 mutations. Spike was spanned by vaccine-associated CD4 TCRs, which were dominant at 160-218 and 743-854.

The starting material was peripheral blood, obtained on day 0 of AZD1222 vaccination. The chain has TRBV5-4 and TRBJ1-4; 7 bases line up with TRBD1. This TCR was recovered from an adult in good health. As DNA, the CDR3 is TGTGCCAGCAGCTTGGTAACAGGGGCGGACGAAAAACTGTTTTTT. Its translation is CASSLVTGADEKLFF. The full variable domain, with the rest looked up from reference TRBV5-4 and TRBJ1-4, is ETGVTQSPTHLIKTRGQQVTLRCSSQSGHNTVSWYQQALGQGPQFIFQYYREEENGRGNFPPRFSGLQFPNYSSELNVNALELDDSALYLCASSLVTGADEKLFFGSGTQLSVL.